Listed below are T cell receptor beta chains from one sample, sequenced in a study of T cell responses to AZD1222 COVID-19 vaccine. Profiled with immunoSEQ multiplex PCR; TCRdb holds only in-frame clones, not every one. The table shows about 170,000 clones, with roughly nine tenths occurring only once. Sequences were derived from peripheral blood, sampled on day 0 of AZD1222 vaccination. These receptors were taken from an adult in good health. CDR3s leave out the opening cysteine and the closing phenylalanine or tryptophan.

V: TRBV6-5
J: TRBJ1-1
CDR3: ASSPDRGVVF

V: TRBV10-3
J: TRBJ1-5
CDR3: AISESLGVGSNQPQH

V: TRBV10-3
J: TRBJ2-1
CDR3: AISGTAGEQF

V: TRBV28
J: TRBJ1-5
CDR3: ASSPNSNQPQH

V: TRBV5-4
J: TRBJ1-2
CDR3: ASSVVRGGGYT

V: TRBV6-5
J: TRBJ1-2
CDR3: ASRPLGIGGYT

V: TRBV11-2
J: TRBJ1-6
CDR3: ASSVTGNNSPLH

V: TRBV2
J: TRBJ1-5
CDR3: ASSEREVSNQPQH

V: TRBV6-5
J: TRBJ1-1
CDR3: ASRPQGASAEAF

V: TRBV9
J: TRBJ1-2
CDR3: ASSVASIGYYGYT

V: TRBV5-1
J: TRBJ2-1
CDR3: ASCRTSGGYNEQF

V: TRBV11-2
J: TRBJ2-1
CDR3: ASSPSPRGGEQF

V: TRBV18
J: TRBJ1-6
CDR3: ASSPGQGYSPLH

V: TRBV27
J: TRBJ2-7
CDR3: ASRPSGRYEQY

V: TRBV18
J: TRBJ2-3
CDR3: ASSPRTGGADTQY

V: TRBV18
J: TRBJ1-1
CDR3: ASSPRQGAGTEAF

V: TRBV18
J: TRBJ2-7
CDR3: ASSRDGSYEQY

V: TRBV7-2
J: TRBJ2-1
CDR3: ASQLGEVNHEQF

V: TRBV6-5
J: TRBJ2-1
CDR3: ASSPGLAGTRSF

V: TRBV6-6
J: TRBJ2-5
CDR3: ASSHVRQGGETQY

V: TRBV5-5
J: TRBJ2-2
CDR3: ASKQGASTGELF

V: TRBV11-2
J: TRBJ2-2
CDR3: ASSLALSANTGELF

V: TRBV19
J: TRBJ2-5
CDR3: ASSLSGKTQY

V: TRBV6-6
J: TRBJ1-1
CDR3: ASSSGLRMNTEAF

V: TRBV20-1
J: TRBJ2-1
CDR3: SAGWRNEQF

V: TRBV4-1
J: TRBJ1-1
CDR3: ASSQFSGNMNTEAF

V: TRBV18
J: TRBJ1-1
CDR3: ASSPGTGGTEAF

V: TRBV27
J: TRBJ1-2
CDR3: ASSFGGRGYT

V: TRBV7-8
J: TRBJ1-1
CDR3: ASSALSGNTEAF

V: TRBV28
J: TRBJ1-6
CDR3: ASSPNRVPNSPLH

V: TRBV19
J: TRBJ2-1
CDR3: ASSLTGNNEQF

V: TRBV7-2
J: TRBJ2-3
CDR3: ASSLRLAGAPDTQY

V: TRBV5-1
J: TRBJ2-4
CDR3: ASSLASQSGTIQY

V: TRBV12-3/TRBV12-4
J: TRBJ2-1
CDR3: ASSRGTYNEQF

V: TRBV28
J: TRBJ1-6
CDR3: ASSLWGSPLH

V: TRBV4-2
J: TRBJ1-2
CDR3: ASSQEIGNNYGYT

V: TRBV19
J: TRBJ1-1
CDR3: ASLRRGGVNTEAF

V: TRBV5-8
J: TRBJ2-5
CDR3: ASSLGGVIQETQY

V: TRBV3-1/TRBV3-2
J: TRBJ2-4
CDR3: ASSSQGKAKNIQY

V: TRBV6-5
J: TRBJ1-4
CDR3: ASAGQGREKLF

V: TRBV28
J: TRBJ2-7
CDR3: ASKQGSHEQY

V: TRBV7-3
J: TRBJ2-2
CDR3: ASSPRGNTGELF

V: TRBV11-2
J: TRBJ2-2
CDR3: ASSLTGGAYNTGELF

V: TRBV7-9
J: TRBJ2-1
CDR3: ASSLPNTPNEQF

V: TRBV6-5
J: TRBJ2-2
CDR3: ASRLADTGELF

V: TRBV7-9
J: TRBJ1-1
CDR3: ASSSRTVLEAF

V: TRBV6-6
J: TRBJ2-3
CDR3: ASSHPISPDTQY

V: TRBV11-2
J: TRBJ2-7
CDR3: ASSLDIYEQY

V: TRBV24-1
J: TRBJ1-2
CDR3: ATSDSTVGGYT

V: TRBV20-1
J: TRBJ1-1
CDR3: SVTQGTEAF

V: TRBV6-5
J: TRBJ1-2
CDR3: ASSYSGAEMGHGYT

V: TRBV30
J: TRBJ1-1
CDR3: AWGQGARNAF

V: TRBV29-1
J: TRBJ2-7
CDR3: SVVIVAGTGTYEQY

V: TRBV5-1
J: TRBJ1-1
CDR3: ASTSRGDTEAF

V: TRBV2
J: TRBJ2-7
CDR3: ASYRQGRAYEQY

V: TRBV15
J: TRBJ1-2
CDR3: ATSRGGSYGYT